This TCR beta chain was profiled in a study of cytomegalovirus exposure and HLA in healthy donors. Study results and limitations: In a later analysis, HLA-associated TCR beta chains were more clonally expanded than equally common others.

V was pared by 5 bases and J by 6 bases, with 7 bases of the junction left unmatched. CDR1 and CDR2 (germline): LNHDA, SQIVND (reference sequence). The CDR3 contains 15 residues. This clone is a singleton in its sample. Its antigen remains unidentified. The PCR had 60 Vbeta and 13 Jbeta primers. Methods used by the authors: Later, some 79 million unique TCR beta chains were counted in an analysis, and some 11 million of them were shared. Profiling relied on immunoSEQ multiplex PCR, and the TCRdb table lists in-frame clones only, not all of them. The DNA gave D and trimming, while V, J and clone size come from that table. This sample carries around 210,000 clones, around 85% of them seen once, and the ten largest clones take 1.7%.

The TCR comes from a man between 50 and 59 years old in good health and CMV-seronegative. Specimen: PBMCs. J is TRBJ1-5 and V is TRBV19, with 10 positions matching TRBD1. The CDR3 region is CASSSGTGVRQPQHF. The CDR3 DNA sequence: TGTGCCAGTAGTTCCGGGACAGGGGTACGTCAGCCCCAGCATTTT.